The rows below give T cell receptor beta chains drawn from one sample of a study of cytomegalovirus exposure and HLA in healthy donors. Assay: immunoSEQ multiplex PCR; the TCRdb copy retains only in-frame clones and omits some. There are fewer than 150,000 clones in the sample; around 76% occur only once, and about 3.9% lies in the top ten. The material sequenced was PBMCs. Source of these receptors: a man aged 18 to 35 in good health and CMV-seronegative. The CDR3 runs from the conserved cysteine through the conserved F or W. A D gene is named only where the DNA matches it firmly. A clone size is listed for some rows: how often the clone was seen (once, few, many), or a class if it is expanded.

NA TRBJ2-7 TRBV14 NA CASSRTGIPYEQYF TGTGCCAGCAGTCGAACAGGGATCCCCTACGAGCAGTACTTC
few TRBJ2-7 TRBV11-3 NA CASSLSPLMGHEQYF TGTGCCAGCAGCTTATCCCCCTTGATGGGCCACGAGCAGTACTTC
NA TRBJ1-1 TRBV27 NA CASSASPGTSFSTEAFF TGTGCCAGCAGTGCCTCCCCCGGGACAAGTTTTAGCACTGAAGCTTTCTTT
NA TRBJ2-7 TRBV5-4 TRBD1 CASSSPGTAFTSYEQYF TGTGCCAGCAGCTCACCCGGGACAGCCTTTACTTCCTACGAGCAGTACTTC
NA TRBJ2-7 TRBV27 TRBD2 CASSRTSDHEQYF TGTGCCAGCAGCCGGACTAGCGACCACGAGCAGTACTTC
NA TRBJ2-2 TRBV7-3 TRBD1 CASSPQGAGAGELFF TGTGCCAGCAGCCCACAGGGGGCGGGGGCCGGGGAGCTGTTTTTT
NA TRBJ2-1 TRBV27 NA CASSRTPGTQYNEQFF TGTGCCAGCAGTCGAACGCCGGGAACACAGTACAATGAGCAGTTCTTC
NA TRBJ2-7 TRBV5-4 NA CASSLQGSSYEQYF TGTGCCAGCAGCTTACAGGGAAGCTCCTACGAGCAGTACTTC
NA TRBJ2-3 TRBV5-1 TRBD1 CASSSGQGNTQYF TGCGCCAGCAGCTCCGGACAGGGCAATACGCAGTATTTT
NA TRBJ2-7 TRBV4-1 TRBD1 CASSQPGTGLEQYF TGCGCCAGCAGCCAACCCGGGACAGGGTTGGAGCAGTACTTC
few TRBJ1-1 TRBV27 NA CASSLTGLTEAFF TGTGCCAGCAGCCTAACAGGTTTAACTGAAGCTTTCTTT
NA TRBJ2-2 TRBV29-1 TRBD2 CSVESFLAGVNTGELFF TGCAGCGTTGAGTCGTTCCTAGCGGGAGTAAACACCGGGGAGCTGTTTTTT
NA TRBJ2-5 TRBV6-1 TRBD2 CASSGLAGGGQTQYF TGTGCCAGCAGTGGACTAGCGGGAGGCGGCCAGACCCAGTACTTC
NA TRBJ2-3 TRBV10-3 TRBD2 CAISESRLAGGLTDTQYF TGTGCCATCAGTGAGTCCCGACTAGCGGGAGGTCTTACAGATACGCAGTATTTT
NA TRBJ2-3 TRBV6-4 NA CATSRGGGTDTQYF TGTGCCACCTCTCGAGGGGGGGGCACAGATACGCAGTATTTT
NA TRBJ2-7 TRBV15 NA CATSPGSYEQYF TGTGCCACCAGTCCCGGGTCATACGAGCAGTACTTC
NA TRBJ2-3 TRBV11-1 TRBD1 CASRARQGAGDTQYF TGTGCCAGTAGAGCGAGGCAGGGGGCCGGAGATACGCAGTATTTT
NA TRBJ2-2 TRBV11-1 NA CASSLEEGTGELFF TGTGCCAGCAGCTTAGAAGAGGGCACCGGGGAGCTGTTTTTT
NA TRBJ1-2 TRBV5-4 TRBD1 CASSLTGAGYGYTF TGTGCCAGCAGCTTAACAGGGGCTGGATATGGCTACACCTTC
NA TRBJ1-1 TRBV27 NA CASSLRGSGPNTEAFF TGTGCCAGCAGTTTAAGGGGGTCGGGACCTAACACTGAAGCTTTCTTT
few TRBJ2-7 TRBV7-9 NA CASSFPTRQAPFYEQYF TGTGCCAGCAGCTTTCCCACCAGACAGGCCCCCTTCTACGAGCAGTACTTC
NA TRBJ1-6 TRBV27 TRBD1 CASSPRQGSSYNSPLHF TGTGCCAGCAGTCCGCGACAGGGAAGCTCCTATAATTCACCCCTCCACTTT
NA TRBJ2-7 TRBV5-4 NA CASSLAMQGFNEQYF TGTGCCAGCAGCTTGGCGATGCAGGGGTTCAACGAGCAGTACTTC
few TRBJ2-6 TRBV5-1 NA CASSLAVLSSGANVLTF TGCGCCAGCAGCTTGGCTGTCCTGAGCTCTGGGGCCAACGTCCTGACTTTC
NA TRBJ2-7 TRBV30 TRBD1 CAWRTPGTGVYEQYF TGTGCCTGGAGGACCCCCGGGACAGGGGTCTACGAGCAGTACTTC
NA TRBJ1-2 TRBV2 NA CASLIWRDSDNYGYTF TGTGCCAGCCTAATTTGGCGGGACTCCGATAACTATGGCTACACCTTC
few TRBJ2-2 TRBV7-2 TRBD1 CASSPTGVRTGELFF TGTGCCAGCAGCCCAACAGGGGTTCGAACCGGGGAGCTGTTTTTT
few TRBJ2-7 TRBV10-3 NA CAISEDARGEQYF TGTGCCATCAGTGAGGACGCCAGGGGCGAGCAGTACTTC
NA TRBJ1-1 TRBV7-9 TRBD1 CASRQHGTDTEAFF TGTGCCAGCAGGCAACACGGGACAGACACTGAAGCTTTCTTT